Reported below is one T cell receptor beta chain. The antigen remains unidentified. The sample is drawn from a study of post-analysis software for immune sequencing data. Study context: The study covered relapsing-remitting, secondary progressive and progressive-relapsing courses of multiple sclerosis.

Findings of the study overall: The normalized Chao1 diversity of multiple sclerosis patients was significantly lower than that of controls. Strong same-batch co-clustering of samples appeared with F measure clustering. TRBV5-6, TRBV5-1 and TRBV20-1 belonged to a set of a handful of TRBV segments that were more frequent in patients than controls.

Germline values: CDR1 MGHRA, CDR2 YSYEKL. CDR3 length: 13 residues. Trimming cost V 4 bases and J 5 bases; bases outside gene matches: 2. Unique molecular identifiers were present in the TCR beta cDNA libraries. With roughly 0.95 to 11 million T cells as the source, a few hundred thousand cDNA molecules resulted. TCRdb called the PCR reads again in MiXCR, with one record for every CDR3 protein. The data show fewer than 900,000 distinct CDR3 sequences, around 46% seen once. The sample consisted of blood. This TCR was recovered from a girl aged 5 to 17 with multiple sclerosis. This chain links TRBV4-1 with TRBJ2-3, with 8 bases lining up with TRBD1. The CDR3 nucleotides read TGCGCCAGCAGCCCCGGGACAGGAGATACGCAGTATTTT. Amino acid sequence: CASSPGTGDTQYF.